The 28 T cell receptor beta chains below were found in one sample sequenced in a study of CD8+CD57+ T cells in acquired aplastic anemia. Profiles of TCR beta VDJ and CDR3 were generated from a genomic DNA template. MiXCR, run by TCRdb on the reads, gives a single entry per CDR3 protein. The table lists about 180,000 distinct CDR3 sequences, around 48% of them singletons. Sequencing involved patients with CD8+CD57+ cell expansion previously shown by flow cytometry. Sequencing input: sorted CD4+, CD8+, or CD8+CD57+ T cells (not recorded which) from PBMCs. Receptors were obtained from a human donor with aplastic anemia.

This clonotype has more than one count but fewer than ten. V usage is TRBV2 and J usage is TRBJ2-1; perhaps TRBD2 as D (6 bases). CDR3 size: 14 residues. Germline CDR1 and CDR2: SNHLY and FYNNEI. V was pared by 8 bases and J by 6 bases, with 17 bases between. CDR3 nucleotide sequence: TGTGCCAGCTCACTTCGCCGGGACTCCAATGAGCAGTTCTTC. Translating it yields CASSLRRDSNEQFF. Filled out from reference TRBV2 and TRBJ2-1, the complete variable domain reads EPEVTQTPSHQVTQMGQEVILRCVPISNHLYFYWYRQILGQKVEFLVSFYNNEISEKSEIFDDQFSVERPDGSNFTLKIRSTKLEDSAMYFCASSLRRDSNEQFFGPGTRLTVL.

The chain links TRBV19 to TRBJ2-6, with TRBD1 identical over 7 bases. CDR1 and CDR2 (germline): LNHDA, SQIVND (reference sequence). The CDR3 length is 16 residues. The ends lost 7 bases at V and 0 bases at J; junction bases unmatched: 6. The CDR3 nucleotides are TGTGCCAGTATGGACAGGCGGAGCTCTGGGGCCAACGTCCTGACTTTC. This codes for CASMDRRSSGANVLTF.

This clonotype came up many times. The chain uses TRBV20-1 and TRBJ1-6; D is undetermined. Trimming removed 3 bases from V and 9 bases from J, with 18 bases in between. Looked up from germline, CDR1 is DFQATT and CDR2 is SNEGSKA (reference sequence). This CDR3 region has 15 residues. CDR3 sequence reads: CSARQQFPISSPLHF. CDR3 DNA sequence: TGCAGTGCTAGGCAACAGTTTCCGATTAGTTCACCCCTCCACTTT.

A few counts support this clonotype. The J gene is TRBJ2-4, the V gene TRBV6-1; D is undetermined. Germline assignment: CDR1 MNHNS and CDR2 SASEGT. The CDR3 covers 13 residues. Trimming shortened V by 7 bases and J by 1 base, and 8 bases separated the two germline ends. The CDR3 nucleotides read TGTGCCAGCAACACCGGTGCCAAAAACATTCAGTACTTC. Protein: CASNTGAKNIQYF.

The chain is built from TRBV11-3 and TRBJ2-1; D might be TRBD2 (7 bases). The V and J ends lost 5 bases and 5 bases respectively, with 13 bases between them. Germline CDR1 reads SGHNT; CDR2 reads YENEEA. CDR3 length: 14 amino acids. CDR3 sequence: CASSPRGADNEQFF. CDR3 DNA sequence: TGTGCCAGCAGCCCACGGGGGGCGGACAATGAGCAGTTCTTC. The whole variable domain, remainder taken from reference TRBV11-3 and TRBJ2-1, is EAGVVQSPRYKIIEKKQPVAFWCNPISGHNTLYWYLQNLGQGPELLIRYENEEAVDDSQLPKDRFSAERLKGVDSTLKIQPAELGDSAVYLCASSPRGADNEQFFGPGTRLTVL.

This clonotype was seen more than once but under ten times. V and J are TRBV11-3 and TRBJ2-3, with a weak D call TRBD2 (7 bases). The CDR3 runs to 14 residues. V lost 6 bases to trimming and J lost 6 bases, with 16 bases between them. Looked up from germline, CDR1 is SGHNT and CDR2 is YENEEA. The CDR3 here is CASSSRGAGDTQYF. In DNA form, the CDR3 reads TGTGCCAGCAGTAGTCGGGGGGCCGGGGATACGCAGTATTTT.

As regards this clonotype: This may stem from a read error, because a much larger clone lies one nucleotide away. This chain uses TRBV12-3 or TRBV12-4 with TRBJ1-1; D is perhaps TRBD1 (5 bases). The V end was cut by 3 bases, the J end by 1 base, with 12 bases between. This CDR3 is built from 15 residues. The CDR3 protein is CASSFPDSTNTEAFF. DNA for the CDR3: TGTGCCAGCAGTTTTCCCGACAGTACGAACACTGAAGCTTTCTTT.

This clonotype occurred a few times. The rearrangement links TRBV12-3 or TRBV12-4 to TRBJ1-1, with D tentatively TRBD1 (5 bases). The CDR3 consists of 14 residues. The V and J ends lost 3 bases and 1 base respectively, with 9 bases between them. The CDR3 is CASSLTEGNTEAFF. CDR3 bases: TGTGCCAGCAGTTTGACAGAGGGGAACACTGAAGCTTTCTTT.

This chain links TRBV20-1 with TRBJ2-5; 8 nucleotides line up with TRBD1. Unmatched junction bases numbered 4, after V lost 2 bases and J lost 5 bases. The CDR3 has 13 residues. In germline, CDR1 is DFQATT, CDR2 SNEGSKA (reference sequence). CDR3 coding DNA: TGCAGTGCTAGACAGGGGGCGGGGGAGACCCAGTACTTC. As protein: CSARQGAGETQYF.

This clonotype was found many times. The J gene is TRBJ2-3, the V gene TRBV5-1, with unresolved D. Germline CDR1 SGHRS, CDR2 YFSETQ. The CDR3 consists of 14 residues. V was clipped by 4 bases and J by 3 bases, with 12 bases between them. The CDR3 sequence: CASSRIPGTDTQYF. The CDR3 nucleotides read TGCGCCAGCAGCCGCATTCCCGGAACAGATACGCAGTATTTT.

Of note for this clonotype: An end of the junction differs from the germline gene, which may be a read error. V is TRBV11-1 and J is TRBJ2-1; 11 bases agree with TRBD2. Germline CDR1 and CDR2: SGHAT and FQDESV (reference sequence). There are 17 residues in the CDR3. The chain's CDR3 is CASSSLTSGDPYNKQFF. As DNA, the CDR3 is TGTGCCAGCAGCTCTTTGACTAGCGGGGACCCCTACAATAAGCAGTTCTTC.

Only one count was recorded for this clonotype. The chain is built from TRBV11-2 and TRBJ2-1; TRBD1 agrees at 8 bases. J was trimmed by 9 bases and V by 1 base; bases with no gene match: 5. CDR3 length equals 14 residues. The germline V gene has CDR1 SGHAT and CDR2 FQNNGV. The CDR3 is CASSLVAGGSEQFF. As DNA, the CDR3 is TGTGCCAGCAGCTTAGTAGCAGGGGGCAGTGAGCAGTTCTTC.

This chain joins TRBV19 and TRBJ1-6; 7 nucleotides agree with TRBD1. This CDR3 region has 14 residues. CDR1 is LNHDA and CDR2 is SQIVND in the germline V gene (reference sequence). Trimming removed 8 bases from V and 10 bases from J; junction bases left unmatched: 11. The CDR3 bases are TGTGCCAGTGGAAAGACAGGGAGGATGTCACCCCTCCACTTT. Translated: CASGKTGRMSPLHF.

This clonotype was detected ten times or more. In DNA form, the CDR3 reads TGTGCCAGCAGCTTCGGGGGGACATCGCATGAAAAACTGTTTTTT. This translates into CASSFGGTSHEKLFF. This chain uses TRBV7-9 with TRBJ1-4; possible D gene TRBD1, 6 bases. V dropped 3 bases and J dropped 6 bases, with 14 bases sitting between them. This CDR3 comprises 15 residues. The germline V gene encodes CDR1 SEHNR and CDR2 FQNEAQ (reference sequence). Full variable domain (remainder filled in from reference TRBV7-9 and TRBJ1-4): DTGVSQNPRHKITKRGQNVTFRCDPISEHNRLYWYRQTLGQGPEFLTYFQNEAQLEKSRLLSDRFSAERPKGSFSTLEIQRTEQGDSAMYLCASSFGGTSHEKLFFGSGTQLSVL.

The CDR3 DNA sequence: TGTGCCAGCACCGGGACAGTTCAATCACCCCTCCACTTT. The encoded protein is CASTGTVQSPLHF. The chain is built from TRBV3-1 and TRBJ1-6; 7 bases are shared with TRBD1. The V gene end was trimmed by 7 bases and the J gene end by 10 bases; junction bases not matched to a gene: 7. CDR1 is LGHDT and CDR2 is YNNKEL in the germline V gene (reference sequence). CDR3 length: 13 residues.

CDR3 coding DNA: TGTGCCAGCAGTGAATTTGGACAGGGGTTCAATGAGCAGTTCTTC. Translating gives CASSEFGQGFNEQFF. This rearrangement joins TRBV2 to TRBJ2-1; 9 nucleotides line up with TRBD1. CDR1 SNHLY and CDR2 FYNNEI come from the germline V gene. After removal of 2 bases from V and 6 bases from J, the junction contained 5 bases not matched to a gene. The CDR3 runs 15 residues.

This clonotype has a single count. V gene TRBV7-3 combines with J gene TRBJ1-5, with no clear D. The V end was cut by 0 bases, the J end by 3 bases, with 9 bases between. The CDR3 loop spans 15 amino acids. Germline lookup yields CDR1 SGHTA and CDR2 FQGTGA. The CDR3 is CASSLTGAPNQPQHF. CDR3 coding DNA: TGTGCCAGCAGCTTAACCGGCGCACCCAATCAGCCCCAGCATTTT. The full variable domain, rest sourced from reference TRBV7-3 and TRBJ1-5, is GAGVSQTPSNKVTEKGKYVELRCDPISGHTALYWYRQSLGQGPEFLIYFQGTGAADDSGLPNDRFFAVRPEGSVSTLKIQRTERGDSAVYLCASSLTGAPNQPQHFGDGTRLSIL.

This chain uses TRBV2 with TRBJ1-2; 7 bases are a match to TRBD1. Trimming removed 2 bases from V and 2 bases from J; junction bases left unmatched: 5. Germline CDR1 reads SNHLY; CDR2 reads FYNNEI. The CDR3 has 15 residues. The CDR3 DNA sequence: TGTGCCAGCAGTGAATCGGTACAGGGGAACTATGGCTACACCTTC. It encodes CASSESVQGNYGYTF.

This clonotype showed up just a few times. This sequence joins TRBV29-1 and TRBJ2-1; no firm D call. The ends were cut back, 7 bases at V and 6 bases at J, with 13 bases in the middle. Germline CDR1 reads SQVTM; CDR2 reads ANQGSEA. The CDR3 loop spans 12 amino acids. CDR3: CSATVGVNEQFF. The DNA of the CDR3 is TGCAGCGCGACCGTCGGTGTCAATGAGCAGTTCTTC.

This clonotype was seen at least ten times. The chain uses TRBV5-5 and TRBJ2-1; D is unclear. Germline values: CDR1 SGHKS, CDR2 YYEKEE (reference sequence). The germline V and J ends were trimmed by 3 bases and 8 bases, with 12 bases remaining between them. The CDR3 has 13 residues. The CDR3 nucleotides are TGTGCCAGCAGCTCAAGAACAGAGCATGAGCAGTTCTTC. Protein sequence: CASSSRTEHEQFF.

J is TRBJ2-6 and V is TRBV6-5, with D uncertain. The V end was cut by 5 bases, the J end by 0 bases, with 8 bases between. Germline CDR1 and CDR2: MNHEY and SVGAGI. The CDR3 is made up of 15 amino acids. The CDR3 region is CASSATYSGANVLTF. CDR3 DNA: TGTGCCAGCAGTGCCACATACTCTGGGGCCAACGTCCTGACTTTC.

This chain links TRBV4-3 with TRBJ2-7; tentatively, D is TRBD1 (5 bases). With 0 bases removed from V and 2 bases from J, the gap between germline ends came to 11 bases. Germline values: CDR1 LGHNA, CDR2 YSLEER. The CDR3 contains 15 residues. The CDR3 spells CASSQDRAGPYEQYF. Here the CDR3 DNA reads TGCGCCAGCAGCCAAGATAGGGCAGGGCCCTACGAGCAGTACTTC.

This clonotype was counted ten times or more. J is TRBJ2-5 and V is TRBV5-1; D gene uncertain. This CDR3 comprises 14 residues. V was shortened by 0 bases and J by 4 bases, with 10 bases between the two germline ends. CDR1 is SGHRS and CDR2 is YFSETQ in the germline V gene. The chain's CDR3 is CASSLGVAGETQYF. The CDR3 region has the DNA TGCGCCAGCAGCTTGGGAGTAGCAGGAGAGACCCAGTACTTC.

This chain's CDR3 is CATSRDVAGANVLTF. In nucleotides, the CDR3 is TGTGCCACCAGCAGAGATGTGGCTGGGGCCAACGTCCTGACTTTC. The J gene is TRBJ2-6, the V gene TRBV15; D is undetermined. The CDR3 is 15 residues long. CDR1 and CDR2 (germline): LNHNV, YYDKDF (reference sequence). Trimming cost V 0 bases and J 2 bases, with 5 bases left between them.

CDR3 bases: TGCAGCGTTGAAACCTATACGGCCCAGTACTTC. Encoded protein: CSVETYTAQYF. V is TRBV29-1 and J is TRBJ2-5; D not resolved. Germline CDR1 is SQVTM and CDR2 is ANQGSEA. V shed 2 bases and J shed 9 bases, with 10 bases lying between them. This CDR3 comprises 11 residues.

Comments on this clonotype: At one end the junction does not follow the germline gene, possibly because of a read error. V usage is TRBV3-1 and J usage is TRBJ1-1, with D unresolved. This CDR3 has 14 residues. Germline V CDR1 and CDR2: LGHDT, YNNKEL (reference sequence). The CDR3 region is CASSQGGSNTEASF. CDR3 sequence (DNA): TGTGCCAGCAGCCAAGGAGGCAGTAACACTGAAGCTTCCTTT.

This clonotype was seen at least ten times. The V and J genes are TRBV19 and TRBJ2-3; 9 bases match TRBD1. In germline, CDR1 is LNHDA, CDR2 SQIVND (reference sequence). V dropped 6 bases and J dropped 1; count of bases not matched to a gene: 2. This CDR3 region has 14 residues. The CDR3 DNA sequence: TGTGCCAGTAGGCGGACAGGGGGCACAGATACGCAGTATTTT. Its translation: CASRRTGGTDTQYF.

This clonotype was detected only once. This may be a read error, as it is one base from a much larger clone. The genes are TRBV11-2 and TRBJ2-1, with TRBD2 identical over 13 bases. Trimming cost V 5 bases and J 5 bases; bases outside gene matches: 9. The germline V gene has CDR1 SGHAT and CDR2 FQNNGV. This CDR3 is 17 amino acids long. The CDR3 sequence is CASSTLTSGGPHNEQFF. Written as DNA, the CDR3 is TGTGCCAGCAGCACCCTGACTAGCGGGGGGCCCCACAATGAGCAGTTCTTC.